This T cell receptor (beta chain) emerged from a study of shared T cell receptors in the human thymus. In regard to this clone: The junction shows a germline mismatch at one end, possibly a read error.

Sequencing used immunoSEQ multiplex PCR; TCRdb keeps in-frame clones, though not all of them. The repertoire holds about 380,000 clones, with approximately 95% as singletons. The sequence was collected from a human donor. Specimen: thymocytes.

The CDR3 sequence: CVSSFLEFPYEQYF. Here the CDR3 DNA reads TGTGTCAGCAGTTTTTTGGAGTTCCCCTACGAGCAGTACTTC. The gene calls are TRBV28 and TRBJ2-7; no definite D call. Germline assignment: CDR1 MDHEN and CDR2 SYDVKM. The CDR3 sequence is 14 residues long.